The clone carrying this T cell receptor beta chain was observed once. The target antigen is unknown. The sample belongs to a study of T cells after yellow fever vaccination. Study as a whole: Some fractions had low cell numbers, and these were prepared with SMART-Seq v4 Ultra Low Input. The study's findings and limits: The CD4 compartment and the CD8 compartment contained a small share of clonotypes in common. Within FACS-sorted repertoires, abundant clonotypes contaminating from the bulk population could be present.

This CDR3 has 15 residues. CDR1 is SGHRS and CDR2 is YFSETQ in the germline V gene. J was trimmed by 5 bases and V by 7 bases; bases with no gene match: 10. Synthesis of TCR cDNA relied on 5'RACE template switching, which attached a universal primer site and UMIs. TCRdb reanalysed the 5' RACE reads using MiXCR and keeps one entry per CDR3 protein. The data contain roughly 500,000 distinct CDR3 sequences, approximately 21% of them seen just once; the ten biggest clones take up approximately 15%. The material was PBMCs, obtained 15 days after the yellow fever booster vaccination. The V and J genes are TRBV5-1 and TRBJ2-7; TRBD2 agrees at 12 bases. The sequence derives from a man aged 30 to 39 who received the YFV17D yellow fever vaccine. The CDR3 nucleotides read TGCGCCAGCCCTAGCGGGAGGGCCCAGAGGAACGAGCAGTACTTC. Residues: CASPSGRAQRNEQYF.